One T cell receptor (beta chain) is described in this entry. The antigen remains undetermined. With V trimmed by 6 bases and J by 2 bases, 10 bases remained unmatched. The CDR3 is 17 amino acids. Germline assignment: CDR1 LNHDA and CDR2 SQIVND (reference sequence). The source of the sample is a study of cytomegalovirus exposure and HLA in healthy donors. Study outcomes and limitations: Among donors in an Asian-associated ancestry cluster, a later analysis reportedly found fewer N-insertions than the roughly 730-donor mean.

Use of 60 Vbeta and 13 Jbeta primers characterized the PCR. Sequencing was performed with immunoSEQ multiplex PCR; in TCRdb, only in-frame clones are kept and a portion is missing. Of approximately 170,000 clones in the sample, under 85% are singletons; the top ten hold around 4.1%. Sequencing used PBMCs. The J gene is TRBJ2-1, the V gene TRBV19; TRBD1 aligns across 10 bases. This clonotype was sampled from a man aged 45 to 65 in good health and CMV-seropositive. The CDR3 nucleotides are TGTGCCAGTAGCACTTTTATCGGGACAGGGGCCTACAATGAGCAGTTCTTC. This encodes CASSTFIGTGAYNEQFF.